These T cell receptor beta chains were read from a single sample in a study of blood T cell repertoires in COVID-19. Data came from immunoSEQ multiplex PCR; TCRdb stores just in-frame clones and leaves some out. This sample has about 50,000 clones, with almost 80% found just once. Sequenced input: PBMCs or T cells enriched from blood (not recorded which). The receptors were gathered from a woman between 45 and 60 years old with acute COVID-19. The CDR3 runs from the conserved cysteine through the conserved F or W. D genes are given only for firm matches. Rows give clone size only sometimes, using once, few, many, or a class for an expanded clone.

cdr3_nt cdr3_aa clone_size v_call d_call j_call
TGTGCCAGCAGCGTAGTTGGAGCGGGAAACACCATATATTTT CASSVVGAGNTIYF . TRBV9 . TRBJ1-3
TGCGCCAGCAGTGAAGGTCGGGGCACAGATACGCAGTATTTT CASSEGRGTDTQYF . TRBV10-1 . TRBJ2-3
TGCGCCAGCAGTGAGGTCGGGGAAGGAAATTCACCCCTCCACTTT CASSEVGEGNSPLHF . TRBV10-2 . TRBJ1-6
TGTGCCAGCAGTTTATTCCAGGCCTCCCGCTCTGGAAACACCATATATTTT CASSLFQASRSGNTIYF few TRBV28 . TRBJ1-3
TGTGCCAGCAGGGGGAACAGGCGTCTAAACACTGAAGCTTTCTTT CASRGNRRLNTEAFF . TRBV28 . TRBJ1-1
TGTGCCAGCAGCTTAAAAGCAGGGACTGAAGCTTTCTTT CASSLKAGTEAFF . TRBV7-3 . TRBJ1-1
TGTGCCAGCAGCCAAGCTCCGAGCTACGGTGGCTACACCTTC CASSQAPSYGGYTF . TRBV14 . TRBJ1-2
TGTGCCAGCAGCCCCCCCTTGAGGGGAGGAGAGCAGTACTTC CASSPPLRGGEQYF . TRBV4-2 . TRBJ2-7
TGCAGTGCTAGTCCGTTATCAGGACTGTCCAATTATGAGCAGTTCTTC CSASPLSGLSNYEQFF . TRBV20-1 . TRBJ2-1
TGTGCCAGCAGCTTAAGGGGAGGACAGGCGGGCAACACTGAAGCTTTCTTT CASSLRGGQAGNTEAFF many TRBV7-9 TRBD1 TRBJ1-1
TGTGCCAGCAGTTACTCGTTTCGGACAGCCAATCAGCCCCAGCATTTT CASSYSFRTANQPQHF once TRBV6-5 . TRBJ1-5
TGTGCCAGCAGCTCACCGGGGATTGGGAATTCACCCCTCCACTTT CASSSPGIGNSPLHF once TRBV7-8 . TRBJ1-6
TGCGCCAGCAGCTTCCAGGGGGACACTGAAGCTTTCTTT CASSFQGDTEAFF . TRBV5-1 TRBD1 TRBJ1-1
TGTGCCTGGAGGGTCCTAGGGGGGGGCTACAATGAGCAGTTCTTC CAWRVLGGGYNEQFF . TRBV30 . TRBJ2-1
TGCGCCAGCAGCTTGGAGGTCGGGATAGGAGAAAAACTGTTTTTT CASSLEVGIGEKLFF . TRBV5-1 . TRBJ1-4
TGTGCCAGCACCAGAGAGACTGCTGGTACGAACACTGAAGCTTTCTTT CASTRETAGTNTEAFF . TRBV2 . TRBJ1-1
TGTGCCAGCTCACCTGTCCCGGGACAGAAAGAGACCCAGTACTTC CASSPVPGQKETQYF . TRBV18 TRBD1 TRBJ2-5
TGTGCCAGCAGTTTGGGTGGAGGGGCCGCCGGCACTGAAGCTTTCTTT CASSLGGGAAGTEAFF few TRBV28 . TRBJ1-1
TGTGCCAGCAGGGGGACAGGGTCTTATGGCTACACCTTC CASRGTGSYGYTF . TRBV12-3/TRBV12-4 TRBD1 TRBJ1-2
TGCAGCGTTGAAGAGGGGGGAGCTGAAGCTTTCTTT CSVEEGGAEAFF . TRBV29-1 . TRBJ1-1
TGTGCCAGTAGTAACCCCCGACAGGGATTTTACGAGCAGTACTTC CASSNPRQGFYEQYF once TRBV19 TRBD1 TRBJ2-7
TGTGCCATCAGTGAGTCAACGGGGTACACTGAAGCTTTCTTT CAISESTGYTEAFF . TRBV10-3 . TRBJ1-1
TGTGCCTGGAGTGTACGTGGCAGGAAGAGCACTGAAGCTTTCTTT CAWSVRGRKSTEAFF . TRBV30 . TRBJ1-1
TGTGCCAGCAGTGAACGGGAGGGGGTGACCCAGTACTTC CASSEREGVTQYF once TRBV2 TRBD2 TRBJ2-5
TGTGCCAGCAGTTCCCGGGAATCTAATTCACCCCTCCACTTT CASSSRESNSPLHF . TRBV6-6 . TRBJ1-6
TGTGCCAGCAATAAACTAGCGGGGGGGAACGAGCAGTACTTC CASNKLAGGNEQYF . TRBV2 TRBD2 TRBJ2-7
TGTGCCAGCAGCACCTTCTTAGCGGGGGGGAACATTCAGTACTTC CASSTFLAGGNIQYF . TRBV7-2 TRBD2 TRBJ2-4